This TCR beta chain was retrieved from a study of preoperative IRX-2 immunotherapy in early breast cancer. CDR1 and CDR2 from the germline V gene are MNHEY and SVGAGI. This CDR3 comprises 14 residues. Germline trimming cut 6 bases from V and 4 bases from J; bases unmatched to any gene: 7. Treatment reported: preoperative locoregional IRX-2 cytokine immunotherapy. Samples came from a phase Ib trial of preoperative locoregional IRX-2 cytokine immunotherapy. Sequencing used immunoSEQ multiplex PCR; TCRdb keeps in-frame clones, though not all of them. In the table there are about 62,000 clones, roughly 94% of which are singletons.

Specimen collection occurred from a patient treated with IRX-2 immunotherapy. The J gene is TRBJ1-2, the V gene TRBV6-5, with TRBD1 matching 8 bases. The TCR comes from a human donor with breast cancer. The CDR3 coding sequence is TGTGCCAGCAGATTCGGACAGGGTAGCTATGGCTACACCTTC. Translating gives CASRFGQGSYGYTF.